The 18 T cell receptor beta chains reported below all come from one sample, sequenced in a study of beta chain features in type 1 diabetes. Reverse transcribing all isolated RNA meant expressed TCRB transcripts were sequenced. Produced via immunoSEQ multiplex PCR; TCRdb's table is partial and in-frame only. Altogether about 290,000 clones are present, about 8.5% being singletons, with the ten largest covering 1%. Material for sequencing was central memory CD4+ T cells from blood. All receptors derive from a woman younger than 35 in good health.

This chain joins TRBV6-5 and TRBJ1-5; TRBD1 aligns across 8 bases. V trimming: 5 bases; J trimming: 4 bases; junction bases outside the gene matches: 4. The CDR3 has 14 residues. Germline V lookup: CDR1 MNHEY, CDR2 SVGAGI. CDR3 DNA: TGTGCCAGCAGTGACCGACAGGGGAATCAGCCCCAGCATTTT. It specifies CASSDRQGNQPQHF.

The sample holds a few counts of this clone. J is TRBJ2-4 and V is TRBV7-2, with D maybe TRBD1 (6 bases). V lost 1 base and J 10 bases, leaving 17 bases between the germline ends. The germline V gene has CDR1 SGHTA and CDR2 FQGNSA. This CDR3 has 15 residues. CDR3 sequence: CASSLVGTSPTIQYF. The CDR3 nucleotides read TGTGCCAGCAGCTTAGTTGGGACATCCCCCACTATTCAGTACTTC.

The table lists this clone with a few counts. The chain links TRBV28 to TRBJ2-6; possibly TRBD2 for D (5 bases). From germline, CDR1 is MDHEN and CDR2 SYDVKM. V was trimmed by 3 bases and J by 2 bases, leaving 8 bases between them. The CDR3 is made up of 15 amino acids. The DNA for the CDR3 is TGTGCCAGCAGTTTGGAGGCAGCTGGGGCCAACGTCCTGACTTTC. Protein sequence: CASSLEAAGANVLTF. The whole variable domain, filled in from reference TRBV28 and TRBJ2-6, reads DVKVTQSSRYLVKRTGEKVFLECVQDMDHENMFWYRQDPGLGLRLIYFSYDVKMKEKGDIPEGYSVSREKKERFSLILESASTNQTSMYLCASSLEAAGANVLTFGAGSRLTVL.

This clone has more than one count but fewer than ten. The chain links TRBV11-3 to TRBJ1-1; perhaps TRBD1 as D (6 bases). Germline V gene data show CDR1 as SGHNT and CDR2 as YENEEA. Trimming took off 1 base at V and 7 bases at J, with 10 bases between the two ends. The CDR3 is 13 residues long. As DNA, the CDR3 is TGTGCCAGCAGCTTAGCGACAGGACTTGAAGCTTTCTTT. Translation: CASSLATGLEAFF. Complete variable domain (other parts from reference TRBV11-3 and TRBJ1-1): EAGVVQSPRYKIIEKKQPVAFWCNPISGHNTLYWYLQNLGQGPELLIRYENEEAVDDSQLPKDRFSAERLKGVDSTLKIQPAELGDSAVYLCASSLATGLEAFFGQGTRLTVV.

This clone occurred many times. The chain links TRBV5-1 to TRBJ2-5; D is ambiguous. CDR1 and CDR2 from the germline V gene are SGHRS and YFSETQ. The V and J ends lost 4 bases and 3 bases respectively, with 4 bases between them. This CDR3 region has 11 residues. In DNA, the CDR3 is TGCGCCAGCAGCGGCGAAGAGACCCAGTACTTC. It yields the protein CASSGEETQYF.

The CDR3 here is CASSLGQGIYGYTF. CDR3 nucleotide sequence: TGTGCCAGCAGCTTAGGGCAGGGCATCTATGGCTACACCTTC. The chain has TRBV7-2 and TRBJ1-2, with D perhaps TRBD1 (5 bases). Germline values: CDR1 SGHTA, CDR2 FQGNSA. V was pared by 1 base and J by 4 bases, with 10 bases between. This CDR3 comprises 14 residues.

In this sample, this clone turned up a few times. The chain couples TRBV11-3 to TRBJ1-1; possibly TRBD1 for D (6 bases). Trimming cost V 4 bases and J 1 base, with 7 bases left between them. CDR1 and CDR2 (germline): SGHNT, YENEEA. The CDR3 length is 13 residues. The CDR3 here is CASSSGQNTEAFF. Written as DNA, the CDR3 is TGTGCCAGCAGCTCGGGACAGAACACTGAAGCTTTCTTT.

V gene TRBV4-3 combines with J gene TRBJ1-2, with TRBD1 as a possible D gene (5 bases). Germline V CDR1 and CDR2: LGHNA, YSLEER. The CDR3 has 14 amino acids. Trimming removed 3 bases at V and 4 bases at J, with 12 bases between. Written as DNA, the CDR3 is TGCGCCAGCAGCCAGGATCATGACAGCTATGGCTACACCTTC. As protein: CASSQDHDSYGYTF.

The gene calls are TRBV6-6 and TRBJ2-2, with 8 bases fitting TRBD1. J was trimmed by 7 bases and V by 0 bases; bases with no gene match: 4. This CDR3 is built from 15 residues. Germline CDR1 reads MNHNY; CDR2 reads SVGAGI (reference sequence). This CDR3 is CASSYSSGGIGELFF. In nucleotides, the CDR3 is TGTGCCAGCAGTTACTCATCAGGGGGCATCGGGGAGCTGTTTTTT.

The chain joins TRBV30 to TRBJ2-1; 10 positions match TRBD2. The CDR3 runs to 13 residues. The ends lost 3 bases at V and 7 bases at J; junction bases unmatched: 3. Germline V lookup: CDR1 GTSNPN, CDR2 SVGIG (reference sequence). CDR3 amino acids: CAWSEGLANEQFF. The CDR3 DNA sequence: TGTGCCTGGAGCGAGGGACTAGCGAATGAGCAGTTCTTC.

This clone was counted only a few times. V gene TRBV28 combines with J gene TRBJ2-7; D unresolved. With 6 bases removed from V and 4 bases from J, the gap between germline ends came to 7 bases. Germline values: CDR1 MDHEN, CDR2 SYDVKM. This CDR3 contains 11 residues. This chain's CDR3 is CASSHKYEQYV. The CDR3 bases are TGTGCCAGCAGCCATAAGTACGAGCAGTACGTC.

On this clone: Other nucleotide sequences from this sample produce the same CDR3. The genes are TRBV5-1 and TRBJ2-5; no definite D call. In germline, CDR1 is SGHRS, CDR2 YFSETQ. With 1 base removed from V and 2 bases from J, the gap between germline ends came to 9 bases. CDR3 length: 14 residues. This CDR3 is CASSLLPDQETQYF. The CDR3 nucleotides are TGCGCCAGCAGCTTGTTGCCAGATCAAGAGACCCAGTACTTC.

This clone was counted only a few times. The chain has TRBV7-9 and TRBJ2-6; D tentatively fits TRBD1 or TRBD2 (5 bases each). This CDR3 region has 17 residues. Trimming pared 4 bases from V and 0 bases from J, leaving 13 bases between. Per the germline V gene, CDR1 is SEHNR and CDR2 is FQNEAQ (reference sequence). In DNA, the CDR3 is TGTGCCAGCAGCTCTAGGGGACCGAACTCTGGGGCCAACGTCCTGACTTTC. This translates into CASSSRGPNSGANVLTF.

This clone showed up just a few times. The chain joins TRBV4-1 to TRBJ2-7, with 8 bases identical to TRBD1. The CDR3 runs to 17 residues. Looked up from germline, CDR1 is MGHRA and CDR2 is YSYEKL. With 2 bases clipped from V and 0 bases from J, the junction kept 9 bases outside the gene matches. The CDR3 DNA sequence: TGCGCCAGCAGCCAAAGACCCGGACAGGGACTCTCCTACGAGCAGTACTTC. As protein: CASSQRPGQGLSYEQYF.

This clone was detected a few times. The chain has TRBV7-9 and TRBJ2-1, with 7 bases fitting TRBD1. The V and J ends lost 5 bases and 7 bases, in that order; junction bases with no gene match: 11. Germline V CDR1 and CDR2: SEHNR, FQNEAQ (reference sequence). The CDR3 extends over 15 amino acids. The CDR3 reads CASSPGTAQGNEQFF. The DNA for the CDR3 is TGTGCCAGCAGCCCGGGGACAGCTCAGGGGAATGAGCAGTTCTTC.

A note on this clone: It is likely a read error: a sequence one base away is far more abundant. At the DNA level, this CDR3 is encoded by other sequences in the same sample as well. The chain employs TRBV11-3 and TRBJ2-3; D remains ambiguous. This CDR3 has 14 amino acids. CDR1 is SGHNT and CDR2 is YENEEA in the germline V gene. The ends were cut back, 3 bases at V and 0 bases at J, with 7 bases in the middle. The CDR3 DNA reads TGTGCCAGCAGCTTGGACGGTAGCACAGATACGCAGTATTTT. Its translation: CASSLDGSTDTQYF.

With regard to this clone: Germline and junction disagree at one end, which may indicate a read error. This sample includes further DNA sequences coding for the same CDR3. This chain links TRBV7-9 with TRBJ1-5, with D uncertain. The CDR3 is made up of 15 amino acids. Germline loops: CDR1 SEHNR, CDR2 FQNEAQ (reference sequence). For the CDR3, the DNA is TGCGCCAGCAGCCCACAGCCTTGGAGCAATCAGCCCCAGCATTTT. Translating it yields CASSPQPWSNQPQHF.

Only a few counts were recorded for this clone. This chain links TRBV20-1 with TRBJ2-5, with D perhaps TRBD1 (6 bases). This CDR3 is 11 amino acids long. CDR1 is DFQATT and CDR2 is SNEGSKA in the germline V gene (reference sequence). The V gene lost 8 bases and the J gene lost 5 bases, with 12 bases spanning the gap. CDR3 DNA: TGCAGTTCCCAGGGGCAGGAGACCCAGTACTTC. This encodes CSSQGQETQYF.